These 7 T cell receptor beta chains came from one sample sequenced in a study of cytomegalovirus exposure and HLA in healthy donors. The PCR ran on 60 Vbeta and 13 Jbeta primers. TCRdb's table, derived via immunoSEQ multiplex PCR, lists solely in-frame clones and lacks some. The sample has some 150,000 clones, 70% to 90% seen once. Sequenced sample: PBMCs. The receptors come from a woman under 30 in good health and CMV-seronegative.

The chain's CDR3 is CASTEGLASTYEQYF. Written as DNA, the CDR3 is TGCGCCAGCACCGAGGGACTAGCGTCGACCTACGAGCAGTACTTC. The rearrangement joins TRBV5-1 to TRBJ2-7; 10 bases align to TRBD2. Germline values: CDR1 SGHRS, CDR2 YFSETQ. Trimming took 6 bases from V and 2 from J; bases not matched to a gene: 8. The CDR3 is 15 residues long.

V is TRBV11-2 and J is TRBJ2-2; TRBD2 matches at 12 bases. V gave up 5 bases and J gave up 6 bases; unmatched junction bases: 7. This CDR3 has 16 amino acids. Germline assignment: CDR1 SGHAT and CDR2 FQNNGV. The CDR3 DNA reads as TGTGCCAGCAGCCCCAGACTAGCGGGAGATCCCGGGGAGCTGTTTTTT. Protein: CASSPRLAGDPGELFF.

The CDR3 DNA reads as TGTGCCAGCCCGACAGGGGTGGGGCATTGGAGCAATCAGCCCCAGCATTTT. Its translation is CASPTGVGHWSNQPQHF. The rearrangement links TRBV18 to TRBJ1-5; 8 nucleotides align to TRBD1. The CDR3 spans 17 residues. Germline V gives CDR1 KGHSH, CDR2 LQKENI. Trimming at V came to 8 bases and at J to 1 base, leaving 13 bases not matched to a gene.

The rearrangement uses TRBV28 and TRBJ2-7; D possibly corresponds to TRBD2 (8 bases). With 6 bases removed from V and 7 bases from J, the gap between germline ends came to 25 bases. Germline CDR1 reads MDHEN; CDR2 reads SYDVKM. This CDR3 region has 16 residues. CDR3 in amino acids: CASRSPGGLVGTEQYF. The CDR3 coding sequence is TGTGCCAGCAGATCACCAGGGGGACTAGTGGGTACGGAGCAGTACTTC.

The chain combines TRBV5-1 with TRBJ2-5; TRBD2 matches at 7 bases. CDR3 length equals 12 residues. V was pared by 7 bases and J by 3 bases, with 3 bases of the junction left unmatched. Per germline, CDR1 SGHRS and CDR2 YFSETQ. Here the CDR3 DNA reads TGCGCCAGCGGTGCGGGAGAAGAGACCCAGTACTTC. Encoded protein: CASGAGEETQYF.

This chain joins TRBV6-1 and TRBJ2-7; 7 bases fit TRBD2. V dropped 3 bases and J dropped 2; count of bases not matched to a gene: 10. The CDR3 is made up of 16 amino acids. CDR1 is MNHNS and CDR2 is SASEGT in the germline V gene. The CDR3 bases are TGTGCCAGCAGTGATAAACGGGCTAGCGGAACCTACGAGCAGTACTTC. Amino acid sequence: CASSDKRASGTYEQYF.

Only one count was recorded for this clone. The V gene is TRBV4-2, the J gene TRBJ1-2; 8 bases are shared with TRBD1. With 10 bases clipped from V and 2 bases from J, the junction kept 12 bases outside the gene matches. Germline CDR1 reads LGHNA; CDR2 reads YNFKEQ. This CDR3 comprises 15 residues. The CDR3, as DNA: TGTGCCACCCAACCCCGGGGACAGGAAAACTATGGCTACACCTTC. Encoded protein: CATQPRGQENYGYTF.